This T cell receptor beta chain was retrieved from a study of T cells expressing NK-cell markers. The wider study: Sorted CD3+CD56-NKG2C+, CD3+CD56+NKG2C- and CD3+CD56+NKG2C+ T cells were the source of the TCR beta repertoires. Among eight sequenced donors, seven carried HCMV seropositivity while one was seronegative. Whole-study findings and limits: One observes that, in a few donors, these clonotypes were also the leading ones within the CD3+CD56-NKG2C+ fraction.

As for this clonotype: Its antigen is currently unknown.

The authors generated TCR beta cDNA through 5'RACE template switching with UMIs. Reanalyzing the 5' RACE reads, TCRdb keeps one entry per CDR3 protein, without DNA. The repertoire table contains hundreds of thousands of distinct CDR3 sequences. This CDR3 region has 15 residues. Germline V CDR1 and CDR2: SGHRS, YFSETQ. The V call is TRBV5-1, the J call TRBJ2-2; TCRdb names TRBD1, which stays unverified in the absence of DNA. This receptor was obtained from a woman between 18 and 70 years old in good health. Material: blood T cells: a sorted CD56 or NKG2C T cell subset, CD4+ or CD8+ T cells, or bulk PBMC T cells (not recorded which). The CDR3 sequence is CASSVGTTDTGELFF.